The text below deals with one T cell receptor (beta chain). The protocol was immunoSEQ multiplex PCR, while the TCRdb copy is restricted to in-frame clones and leaves out a portion. The sample holds some 84,000 clones; around 87% are singletons and the top ten take roughly 6.1%. The data were obtained in a study of PD-L1 blockade in urothelial cancer. Study details: Male sex and bladder-origin urothelial cancer characterized about nine tenths of the roughly 29 patients.

Material: PBMCs, obtained around atezolizumab (anti-PD-L1) treatment. The receptor's source is a woman aged 70-85 years with urothelial cancer.

The CDR3 here is CASSSGQGAIYGYTF. The DNA for the CDR3 is TGTGCCAGCAGCTCAGGACAGGGGGCGATCTATGGCTACACCTTC. The V and J genes are TRBV7-9 and TRBJ1-2; 11 bases agree with TRBD1. After removal of 4 bases from V and 4 bases from J, the junction contained 5 bases not matched to a gene. Germline V gene data show CDR1 as SEHNR and CDR2 as FQNEAQ (reference sequence). This CDR3 comprises 15 residues.